The text below deals with one TCR beta chain. Antigen specificity is unknown. The entry originates in a study of monozygotic twins with inflammatory bowel disease. Points from the study as a whole: TCRbeta inverse Simpson diversity was decreased in IBD patients versus healthy co-twins.

Template switching was used to attach UMIs, which incorporated a 6-nucleotide sample barcode. With the 5' RACE reads reprocessed, TCRdb shows one record per CDR3 protein and no DNA. The ten top clones account for 5% to 6%, within a sample of just over 300,000 distinct CDR3 sequences. Sequencing was performed on blood. The origin of this receptor is a human donor with ulcerative colitis or Crohn's disease, or a healthy co-twin of an affected twin (not recorded which).

CDR3 amino acids: CSVEVPGDQPQHF. The chain couples TRBV29-1 to TRBJ1-5; TCRdb picks TRBD1, but there is no DNA to check that call. The CDR3 totals 13 residues. The germline V gene has CDR1 SQVTM and CDR2 ANQGSEA.